This TCR beta chain originates from a study of blood T cell repertoires in COVID-19. Study-level information: The study drew acute and convalescent COVID-19 samples from the United States, Italy and Spain. PBMCs, B-cell-depleted T cells, or T cells were the source of the cDNA or gDNA that made up the material.

For recovered donors of Cohort 3, there were two negative PCRs, clearance, or symptom resolution. Sequenced by immunoSEQ multiplex PCR; TCRdb stores in-frame clones only, minus some. The sample records about 260,000 clones, around 91% being singletons. The sequence was obtained from a woman under 30 who had recovered from COVID-19. Source material: PBMCs or T cells enriched from blood (not recorded which).

CDR3 residues: CASSVRGGPENIQYF. The CDR3 DNA reads as TGTGCCAGCAGCGTGCGGGGGGGCCCGGAAAACATTCAGTACTTC. The rearrangement uses TRBV5-4 and TRBJ2-4, with TRBD2 matching over 9 bases. With V trimmed by 4 bases and J by 5 bases, 7 bases remained unmatched. The germline V gene has CDR1 SGHNT and CDR2 YYREEE (reference sequence). This CDR3 is 15 amino acids long.